These T cell receptor beta chains were read from a single sample in a study of human T cells and chemical hapten exposure. TCRdb re-derived calls from the RACE reads in MiXCR, one entry per CDR3 protein. The profile shows 190,000 or so distinct CDR3 sequences, more than 25% of them singletons. The sequencing used whole blood, collected in connection with sensitization to the hapten diphenylcyclopropenone (DPC). Receptors originate from a woman aged 25 to 45 with alopecia areata. Some clones in this sample may be carry-over from other donors' samples. Both conserved end residues are part of each CDR3. D genes are given only for firm matches. Clone size is shown for a subset of rows, as once, few, many or a class of expanded clone.

TRBV5-1	TRBJ1-1	NA	NA	TGCGCCAGCAGCTCAACGAACACTGAAGCTTTCTTT	CASSSTNTEAFF
TRBV4-3	TRBJ2-3	TRBD2	few	TGCGCCAGCAGCCAAGATGTCAGTTCTAGCGGGAGCACAGATACGCAGTATTTT	CASSQDVSSSGSTDTQYF
TRBV24-1	TRBJ1-1	TRBD1	few	TGTGCCACCAGCCGGACAGGGCCGAACACTGAAGCTTTCTTT	CATSRTGPNTEAFF
TRBV6-1	TRBJ1-1	NA	once	TGTGCCAGCCGAGTTGAGGCGGGGACTGAAGCTTTCTTT	CASRVEAGTEAFF
TRBV15	TRBJ2-3	TRBD2	NA	TGTGCCACCAGCAGAGAAGCGGGGACGCAAGTCGATACGCAGTATTTT	CATSREAGTQVDTQYF
TRBV20-1	TRBJ2-7	NA	NA	TGCAGTGCTACCAGGAACGAGCAGTACTTC	CSATRNEQYF
TRBV28	TRBJ2-5	NA	once	TGTGCCAGCAGTTTAGGGTTGGGTCAACAAGAGACCCAGTACTTC	CASSLGLGQQETQYF
TRBV6-9	TRBJ2-1	NA	few	TGTGCCAGCAGTAAGGGGGGAATCTTC	CASSKGGIF
TRBV28	TRBJ1-1	NA	NA	TGTGCCAGCAGTGATCAGGTGAACACTGAAGCTTTCTTT	CASSDQVNTEAFF
TRBV5-1	TRBJ2-1	NA	few	TGCGCCAGCAGCGCGATCGAGGGAGGTGAGCAGTTCTTC	CASSAIEGGEQFF
TRBV20-1	TRBJ2-7	NA	once	TGCAGTGCTAGCAGGCCTGCCACCCCCTACGAGCAGTACTTC	CSASRPATPYEQYF